Described below is a single T cell receptor beta chain sequence and its context. The CDR3 contains 15 residues. The germline gives CDR1 LNHDA, CDR2 SQIVND (reference sequence). V trimming: 4 bases; J trimming: 1 base; junction bases outside the gene matches: 6. As handled by the study authors: Counts of nucleated cells, estimated from reference gene primer amplification, were obtained. Data came from immunoSEQ multiplex PCR; TCRdb stores just in-frame clones and leaves some out. For V, J and clone size, that table is used; D and trimming come from the DNA. The sample includes 190,000 or so clones, about nine tenths of them seen just once. These data come from a study of blood T cell repertoires in COVID-19. Across the whole study: Acute and convalescent COVID-19 specimens originated in the United States, Italy and Spain.

The origin of this receptor is a man in his forties or fifties with acute or convalescent COVID-19. V is TRBV19 and J is TRBJ1-1; 7 bases agree with TRBD1. Material for sequencing was peripheral blood. The CDR3 loop reads CASSTRGQRNTEAFF. In DNA form, the CDR3 reads TGTGCCAGTAGTACCCGGGGACAGAGGAACACTGAAGCTTTCTTT.